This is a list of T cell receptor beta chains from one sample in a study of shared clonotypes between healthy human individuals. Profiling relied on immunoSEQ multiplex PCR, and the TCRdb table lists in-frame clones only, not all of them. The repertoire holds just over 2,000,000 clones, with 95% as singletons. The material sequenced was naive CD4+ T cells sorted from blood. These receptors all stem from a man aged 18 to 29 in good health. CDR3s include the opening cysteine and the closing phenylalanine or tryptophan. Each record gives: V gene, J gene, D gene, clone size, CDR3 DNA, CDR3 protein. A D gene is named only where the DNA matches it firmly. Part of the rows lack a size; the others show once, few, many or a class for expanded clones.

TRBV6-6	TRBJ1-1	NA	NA	TGTGCCAGCAGAATCCGCGGGTCGAGCACTGAAGCTTTCTTT	CASRIRGSSTEAFF
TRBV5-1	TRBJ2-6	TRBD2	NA	TGCGCCAGCAGTACTCTAGCGGGAGGGTACCCTGGGGCCAACGTCCTGACTTTC	CASSTLAGGYPGANVLTF
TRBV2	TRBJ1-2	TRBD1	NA	TGTGCCAGCAGGAGGGACAGGGGTTCTACCTATGGCTACACCTTC	CASRRDRGSTYGYTF
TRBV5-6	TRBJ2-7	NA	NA	TGTGCCAGCAGCTTGGTGTTTTCCTACGAGCAGTACTTC	CASSLVFSYEQYF
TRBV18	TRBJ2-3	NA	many	TGTGCCAGCTCACCAGGGGGCACAGATACGCAGTATTTT	CASSPGGTDTQYF
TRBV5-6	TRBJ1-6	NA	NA	TGTGCCAGCAGCTTAAACGGGCAGCCTTATAATTCACCCCTCCACTTT	CASSLNGQPYNSPLHF
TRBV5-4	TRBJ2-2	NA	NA	TGTGCCAGCAGCTTGGACAGGAACACCGGGGAGCTGTTTTTT	CASSLDRNTGELFF
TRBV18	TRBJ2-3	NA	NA	TGTGCCAGCTCCCGTGCACAGAACACAGATACGCAGTATTTT	CASSRAQNTDTQYF
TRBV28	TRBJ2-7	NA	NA	TGTGCCAGCAGTTCCGGGACATTGATGGGCGAGCAGTACTTC	CASSSGTLMGEQYF
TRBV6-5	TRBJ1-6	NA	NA	TGTGCCAGCAGTTACACTCGACGTAGGGGGAATTCACCCCTCCACTTT	CASSYTRRRGNSPLHF
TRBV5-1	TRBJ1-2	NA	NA	TGCGCCAGCAGCTTGGTACCGGGATCGTCGGCCGGCTACACCTTC	CASSLVPGSSAGYTF
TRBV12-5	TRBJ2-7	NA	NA	TGTGCTAGCGCTCGGGGCTTGACCTACGAGCAGTACTTC	CASARGLTYEQYF
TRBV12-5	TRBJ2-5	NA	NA	TGTGCTAGTGGTGCCCGTACTAGGGAGAGGGAGACCCAGTACTTC	CASGARTRERETQYF
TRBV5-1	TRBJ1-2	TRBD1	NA	TGCGCCAGCAGCTTCCCGGACAGGGATCATGGCTACACCTTC	CASSFPDRDHGYTF
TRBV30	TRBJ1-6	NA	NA	TGTGCCTGGAGTGGCCCTGGAGCACCCCTCCACTTT	CAWSGPGAPLHF
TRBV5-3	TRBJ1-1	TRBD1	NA	TGTGCCAGAAGCTTGGCCTGGGACAGGGTGACTGAAGCTTTCTTT	CARSLAWDRVTEAFF
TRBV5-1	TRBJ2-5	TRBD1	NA	TGCGCCAGCAGCTGGGGGACAGTCCAAGAGACCCAGTACTTC	CASSWGTVQETQYF
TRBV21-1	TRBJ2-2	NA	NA	TGTGCCAGCAGCAACCACAGGGGGTACCCCCAGGGCACCGGGGAGCTGTTTTTT	CASSNHRGYPQGTGELFF
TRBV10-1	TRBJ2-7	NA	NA	TGCGCCAGCAACCGGGGGCTAGGGGAGCAGTACTTC	CASNRGLGEQYF
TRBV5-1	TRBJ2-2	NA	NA	TGCGCCAGCAGCTTGGGACACCTACGTACCGGGGAGCTGTTTTTT	CASSLGHLRTGELFF
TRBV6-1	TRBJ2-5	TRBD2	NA	TGTGCCAGCAGTGAAACTAGCGGGACGAGGACCCAGTACTTC	CASSETSGTRTQYF
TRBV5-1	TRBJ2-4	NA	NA	TGCGCCAGCAGCTTAAGGGCAGACACTAAAAACATTCAGTACTTC	CASSLRADTKNIQYF
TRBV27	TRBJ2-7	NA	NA	TGTGCCAGCAGGCCCGGGGACGCCTTCTACGAGCAGTACTTC	CASRPGDAFYEQYF
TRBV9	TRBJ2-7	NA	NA	TGTGCCAGCAGCGTAGCTAGCGACAAGTATTCCGAGCAGTACTTC	CASSVASDKYSEQYF
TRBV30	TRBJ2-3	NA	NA	TGTGCCTGGAGTGTACGACCAGATACGCAGTATTTT	CAWSVRPDTQYF
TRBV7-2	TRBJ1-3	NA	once	TGTGCCAGCAGCTTAGGCGGCTCTGGAAACACCATATATTTT	CASSLGGSGNTIYF
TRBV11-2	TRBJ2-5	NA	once	TGTGCCAGCAGCTGGGACCAAGAGACCCAGTACTTC	CASSWDQETQYF
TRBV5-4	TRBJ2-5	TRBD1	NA	TGTGCCAGCAGCCTGGACAGGGTAGAGACCCAGTACTTC	CASSLDRVETQYF
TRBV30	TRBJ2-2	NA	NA	TGTGCCTGGAGTGTGGGAACGGGCGGGGAGCTGTTTTTT	CAWSVGTGGELFF
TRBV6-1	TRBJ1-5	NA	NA	TGTGCCAGCAAATCGGCTGCAAATCAGCCCCAGCATTTT	CASKSAANQPQHF
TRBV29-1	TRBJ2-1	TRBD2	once	TGCAGCGTCACCCCGGGACTAGCGGGAATGCAGTTCTTC	CSVTPGLAGMQFF
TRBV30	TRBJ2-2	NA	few	TGTGCGTCGAACACCGGGGAGCTGTTTTTT	CASNTGELFF
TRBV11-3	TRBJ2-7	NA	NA	TGTGCCAGCACCCTGGAGAAGACAGTTCACTCCTACGAGCAGTACTTC	CASTLEKTVHSYEQYF
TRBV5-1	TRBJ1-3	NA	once	TGCGCCAGCACCCCATCGGGTTCCTCTGGAAACACCATATATTTT	CASTPSGSSGNTIYF
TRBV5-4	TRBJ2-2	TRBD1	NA	TGTGCCAGCAGCTTGGAGGACAGGTCCTACACCGGGGAGCTGTTTTTT	CASSLEDRSYTGELFF
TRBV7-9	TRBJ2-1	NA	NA	TGTGCCAGCAGCTCGACTTACTCCTACAATGAGCAGTTCTTC	CASSSTYSYNEQFF
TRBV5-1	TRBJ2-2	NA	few	TGCGCCAGCAGCTCCCAAACGACAGGAACCGGGGAGCTGTTTTTT	CASSSQTTGTGELFF
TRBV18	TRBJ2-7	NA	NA	TGTGCCAGCTCACCACTCGTGGGACGGAACTTCGGATACTCCTACGAGCAGTACTTC	CASSPLVGRNFGYSYEQYF
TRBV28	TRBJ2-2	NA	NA	TGTGCCACCGATCCCTCTCCAGGGGATATGAACACCGGGGAGCTGTTTTTT	CATDPSPGDMNTGELFF
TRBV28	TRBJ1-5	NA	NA	TGTGCCACCGCCCGGGGATCTCTTAGCAATCAGCCCCAGCATTTT	CATARGSLSNQPQHF